Included here is one TCR beta chain sequence, with context. This table comes from immunoSEQ multiplex PCR, and its TCRdb copy is limited to in-frame clones, with some not included. The top ten hold about 8.9% of the sample, which has about 64,000 clones, 82% seen once. Per germline, CDR1 KGHSH and CDR2 LQKENI. V lost 3 bases to trimming and J lost 4 bases; unmatched junction nucleotides: 6. The length of the CDR3 is 15 residues. The data stem from a study of glioma-infiltrating T cells after dendritic cell vaccination. The chain uses TRBV18 and TRBJ2-7; 10 nucleotides align to TRBD1. The source was blood, collected before dendritic cell vaccination. This TCR was recovered from a human donor with glioblastoma. In DNA form, the CDR3 reads TGTGCCAGCTCACCGGCCGGGACAGGGGAGTACGAGCAGTACTTC. Residues: CASSPAGTGEYEQYF.